Listed here are 20 T cell receptor beta chains from one sample, sequenced in a study of blood T cell repertoires in COVID-19. Libraries were prepared by immunoSEQ multiplex PCR; TCRdb keeps only in-frame clonotypes and omits some of them. The sample has roughly 43,000 clones, roughly 90% seen once. The sequenced sample consisted of peripheral blood. The source of these receptors is a man aged 55 to 70 with active COVID-19.

The chain carries TRBV6-2 or TRBV6-3 and TRBJ2-7; possibly TRBD2 for D (5 bases). The CDR3 consists of 16 residues. Trimming shortened V by 0 bases and J by 5 bases, and 17 bases separated the two germline ends. Germline V gives CDR1 MNHEY, CDR2 SVGEGT. The CDR3 is CASSYSQSRIGDEQYF. The CDR3 coding sequence is TGTGCCAGCAGTTACTCCCAATCTCGCATCGGGGACGAGCAGTACTTC.

The rearrangement joins TRBV3-1 (or the pseudogene TRBV3-2) to TRBJ2-1; D might be TRBD2 (6 bases). Trimming pared 4 bases from V and 4 bases from J, leaving 8 bases between. The CDR3 sequence is 13 residues long. The V gene's germline CDR1 is LGHDT and CDR2 YNNKEL (reference sequence). The CDR3 loop reads CASSPGLYNEQFF. The CDR3 coding sequence is TGTGCCAGCAGCCCGGGACTTTACAATGAGCAGTTCTTC.

V gene TRBV11-2 combines with J gene TRBJ2-1; 10 bases line up with TRBD2. The CDR3 contains 17 residues. V lost 2 bases and J lost 4; bases outside the gene matches: 8. Germline CDR1 SGHAT, CDR2 FQNNGV. The DNA for the CDR3 is TGTGCCAGCAGCTTAACCTTAGGGACTAGCGTTTACAATGAGCAGTTCTTC. This encodes CASSLTLGTSVYNEQFF.

The chain carries TRBV5-6 and TRBJ1-5, with D perhaps matching TRBD1 (6 bases). With 4 bases removed from V and 1 base from J, the gap between germline ends came to 15 bases. The CDR3 length is 16 residues. Germline CDR1 SGHDT, CDR2 YYEEEE. CDR3 in amino acids: CASSKAQGMSNQPQHF. Written as DNA, the CDR3 is TGTGCCAGCAGCAAAGCCCAGGGGATGAGCAATCAGCCCCAGCATTTT.

In its sample, this clone was seen a few times. The genes are TRBV9 and TRBJ2-7; D not certain. The length of the CDR3 is 14 residues. Germline CDR1 and CDR2: SGDLS and YYNGEE. V lost 1 base to trimming and J lost 1 base, with 9 bases between them. This CDR3 is CASSVIESSYEQYF. In DNA, the CDR3 is TGTGCCAGCAGCGTAATAGAAAGTTCCTACGAGCAGTACTTC. Filled out from reference TRBV9 and TRBJ2-7, the complete variable domain reads DSGVTQTPKHLITATGQRVTLRCSPRSGDLSVYWYQQSLDQGLQFLIQYYNGEERAKGNILERFSAQQFPDLHSELNLSSLELGDSALYFCASSVIESSYEQYFGPGTRLTVT.

V is TRBV5-1 and J is TRBJ2-1, with TRBD1 matching 9 bases. The CDR3 consists of 15 residues. Germline CDR1 SGHRS, CDR2 YFSETQ. With 4 bases clipped from V and 4 bases from J, the junction kept 6 bases outside the gene matches. This CDR3 reads CASSVPGQGYNEQFF. DNA of the CDR3: TGCGCCAGCAGCGTCCCGGGACAGGGTTACAATGAGCAGTTCTTC.

The V gene is TRBV7-6, the J gene TRBJ2-1; TRBD2 aligns across 13 bases. V lost 4 bases, J lost 7 bases, and 7 bases stayed unmatched. The germline CDR1 and CDR2 sequences are SGHVS and FNYEAQ. The CDR3 consists of 16 residues. DNA of the CDR3: TGTGCCAGCAGCTCTAGGACTAGCGGGAGTGGGAATGAGCAGTTCTTC. Amino acid sequence: CASSSRTSGSGNEQFF.

V usage is TRBV4-1 and J usage is TRBJ2-3, with 14 bases that match TRBD2. CDR1 and CDR2 (germline): MGHRA, YSYEKL. The CDR3 loop spans 19 amino acids. V shed 0 bases, J shed 4 bases, and the junction held 9 bases outside the gene matches. The CDR3 here is CASSQDRGTSGSFPDTQYF. Written as DNA, the CDR3 is TGCGCCAGCAGCCAAGACCGGGGGACTAGCGGGAGTTTTCCAGATACGCAGTATTTT.

The chain is built from TRBV4-1 and TRBJ2-2; possibly TRBD1 for D (6 bases). Per the germline V gene, CDR1 is MGHRA and CDR2 is YSYEKL. This CDR3 is built from 15 residues. Trimming cost V 4 bases and J 3 bases, with 12 bases left between them. CDR3 nucleotides: TGCGCCAGCAGCCCACAGGGTTACGACACCGGGGAGCTGTTTTTT. It translates to CASSPQGYDTGELFF.

The chain recombines TRBV7-9 with TRBJ2-5, with TRBD1 as a possible D gene (6 bases). This CDR3 has 13 amino acids. The ends were cut back, 1 base at V and 7 bases at J, with 10 bases in the middle. Germline-derived CDR1 and CDR2 are SEHNR and FQNEAQ (reference sequence). CDR3 sequence (DNA): TGTGCCAGCAGCTTAGGACAGGTGGGGACCCAGTACTTC. As protein: CASSLGQVGTQYF.

This clone counts as medium-sized (0.01 to 0.1%). The chain recombines TRBV11-2 with TRBJ1-1; TRBD1 matches 8 bases. J lost 1 base, V lost 1 base, and 5 bases had no gene match. CDR3 size: 16 residues. Germline V gene lookup returns CDR1 SGHAT and CDR2 FQNNGV. DNA for the CDR3: TGTGCCAGCAGCTTAGCAGACAGGGGATGGAACACTGAAGCTTTCTTT. It encodes CASSLADRGWNTEAFF.

V is TRBV19 and J is TRBJ2-3, with D perhaps TRBD1 (5 bases). V lost 4 bases, J lost 6 bases, and 11 bases lay in between. From germline, CDR1 is LNHDA and CDR2 SQIVND (reference sequence). The CDR3 spans 13 residues. CDR3 loop: CASSTGLQDTQYF. In DNA form, the CDR3 reads TGTGCCAGTAGTACAGGGTTACAGGATACGCAGTATTTT.

The V gene is TRBV4-3, the J gene TRBJ2-5; 8 bases match TRBD1. Losses at the gene ends were 4 bases for V and 1 base for J; bases not matched to a gene: 5. Germline values: CDR1 LGHNA, CDR2 YSLEER. The CDR3 contains 15 residues. For the CDR3, the DNA is TGCGCCAGCAGCCGCCAGGGGGCGAGCCAAGAGACCCAGTACTTC. Amino acids: CASSRQGASQETQYF.

The rearrangement links TRBV9 to TRBJ2-3; TRBD2 matches 7 bases. The V and J ends lost 7 bases and 0 bases, in that order; junction bases with no gene match: 8. This CDR3 is built from 15 residues. Per germline, CDR1 SGDLS and CDR2 YYNGEE. The CDR3 here is CASGLTSRSTDTQYF. DNA of the CDR3: TGTGCCAGCGGGTTGACTAGCAGGAGCACAGATACGCAGTATTTT.

The chain links TRBV7-9 to TRBJ1-4; D not certain. V lost 5 bases and J lost 0, with 19 bases in between. CDR1 is SEHNR, CDR2 FQNEAQ, per germline (reference sequence). There are 18 residues in the CDR3. The CDR3 DNA sequence: TGTGCCAGCAGCGACGGACTGCCCGCCCCTGCAACTAATGAAAAACTGTTTTTT. This gives the protein CASSDGLPAPATNEKLFF.

The gene calls are TRBV7-9 and TRBJ1-2; 7 nucleotides align to TRBD1. Unmatched junction bases numbered 4, after V lost 5 bases and J lost 4 bases. Germline CDR1 is SEHNR and CDR2 is FQNEAQ (reference sequence). This CDR3 comprises 13 residues. The CDR3, as DNA: TGTGCCAGCAGCCCCGGACAGGTCTATGGCTACACCTTC. It yields the protein CASSPGQVYGYTF.

This chain joins TRBV18 and TRBJ2-5; D ambiguous. This CDR3 comprises 13 residues. Trimming took 2 bases from V and 4 from J, leaving 8 bases between them. CDR1 is KGHSH, CDR2 LQKENI, per germline. The CDR3: CASSPSSVETQYF. In DNA, the CDR3 is TGTGCCAGCTCACCATCAAGCGTAGAGACCCAGTACTTC. Full variable domain (rest looked up from reference TRBV18 and TRBJ2-5): NAGVMQNPRHLVRRRGQEARLRCSPMKGHSHVYWYRQLPEEGLKFMVYLQKENIIDESGMPKERFSAEFPKEGPSILRIQQVVRGDSAAYFCASSPSSVETQYFGPGTRLLVL.

The chain carries TRBV19 and TRBJ2-6, with D tentatively TRBD2 (5 bases). V was trimmed by 3 bases and J by 0 bases, leaving 12 bases between them. The CDR3 extends over 17 amino acids. CDR1 and CDR2 from the germline V gene are LNHDA and SQIVND (reference sequence). CDR3 in amino acids: CASSMPRGSSGANVLTF. CDR3 DNA: TGTGCCAGTAGTATGCCCCGGGGTAGCTCTGGGGCCAACGTCCTGACTTTC.

The rearrangement uses TRBV12-3 or TRBV12-4 and TRBJ1-2; D gene ambiguous. This CDR3 has 13 residues. V was clipped by 7 bases and J by 8 bases, with 17 bases between them. Here the CDR3 DNA reads TGTGCCAGCAACATCCGGGAGGCTCGGGGCTACACCTTC. Translated: CASNIREARGYTF.

The V and J genes are TRBV6-2 or TRBV6-3 and TRBJ2-2; TRBD2 might be the D (6 bases). Germline CDR1 MNHEY, CDR2 SVGEGT. V shed 0 bases and J shed 2 bases, with 10 bases lying between them. The CDR3 is 16 amino acids. The CDR3 DNA reads as TGTGCCAGCAGTTACTCAGCGGGTCAAAACACCGGGGAGCTGTTTTTT. Translation: CASSYSAGQNTGELFF.